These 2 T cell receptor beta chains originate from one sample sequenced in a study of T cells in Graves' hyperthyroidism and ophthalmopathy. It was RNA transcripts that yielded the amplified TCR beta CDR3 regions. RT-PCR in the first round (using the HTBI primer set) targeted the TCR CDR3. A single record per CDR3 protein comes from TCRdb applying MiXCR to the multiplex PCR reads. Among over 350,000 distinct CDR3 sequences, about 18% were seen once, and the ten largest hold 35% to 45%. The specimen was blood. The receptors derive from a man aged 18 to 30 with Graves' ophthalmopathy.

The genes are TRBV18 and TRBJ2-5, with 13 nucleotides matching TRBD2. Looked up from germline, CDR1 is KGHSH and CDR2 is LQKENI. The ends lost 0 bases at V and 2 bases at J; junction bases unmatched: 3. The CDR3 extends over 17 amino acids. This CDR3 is CASSPPGLAGQQETQYF. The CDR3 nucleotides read TGTGCCAGCTCACCACCGGGACTAGCGGGGCAACAAGAGACCCAGTACTTC.

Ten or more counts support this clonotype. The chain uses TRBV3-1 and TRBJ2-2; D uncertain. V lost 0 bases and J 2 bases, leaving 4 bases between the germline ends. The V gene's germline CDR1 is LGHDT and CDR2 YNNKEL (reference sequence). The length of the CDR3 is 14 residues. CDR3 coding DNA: TGTGCCAGCAGCCAAGACAGTAACACCGGGGAGCTGTTTTTT. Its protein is CASSQDSNTGELFF.